This TCR beta chain was sequenced for a study of control samples from healthy donors and cancer patients. With 5 bases removed from V and 2 bases from J, the gap between germline ends came to 9 bases. This CDR3 is 13 amino acids long. Sequencing used immunoSEQ multiplex PCR; TCRdb keeps in-frame clones, though not all of them. The sample carries some 150,000 clones, around 94% recorded once. Regarding this clone: The identical CDR3 is also encoded by other nucleotide sequences in the sample.

V is TRBV12-3 or TRBV12-4 and J is TRBJ1-1, with D possibly matching TRBD1 (6 bases). The receptor's source is a man aged 60 to 69 with colorectal cancer. The sequenced material came from PBMCs. The CDR3 is CASSRTANTEAFF. The CDR3 region has the DNA TGTGCCAGCAGTCGGACAGCCAACACTGAAGCTTTCTTT.